A selection of T cell receptor beta chains follows, all from one sample in a study of OX40 agonist ivuxolimab in advanced cancers. TCRdb's table, derived via immunoSEQ multiplex PCR, lists solely in-frame clones and lacks some. The sample shows approximately 56,000 clones, 87% of them seen only once. This material consisted of CD4+ or CD8+ T cells sorted from blood, taken in a trial of the OX40 agonist ivuxolimab. These TCRs come from an adult with an advanced solid tumor such as melanoma, head and neck, liver or kidney cancer. Both conserved end residues are part of each CDR3. D genes are given only for firm matches. Clone size is shown for a subset of rows, as once, few, many or a class of expanded clone.

d_gene: NA
v_gene: TRBV7-2
abundance: NA
j_gene: TRBJ2-1
CDR3nt: TGTGCCAGCAGCGGTCAGGTGCCTAGCTCCTACAATGAGCAGTTCTTC
CDR3aa: CASSGQVPSSYNEQFF

d_gene: TRBD2
v_gene: TRBV14
abundance: few
j_gene: TRBJ2-2
CDR3nt: TGTGCCAGCAGCCCCACCCTAATAGCGGGAGTGGGCACCGGGGAGCTGTTTTTT
CDR3aa: CASSPTLIAGVGTGELFF

d_gene: TRBD1
v_gene: TRBV10-3
abundance: NA
j_gene: TRBJ1-5
CDR3nt: TGTGCCATCAGTGAGGTGGAGAGGGGGCCTCAGCCCCAGCATTTT
CDR3aa: CAISEVERGPQPQHF

d_gene: NA
v_gene: TRBV7-2
abundance: NA
j_gene: TRBJ1-5
CDR3nt: TGTGCCAGCAGCCCTGGACCCTTAGGAGGTCAGCCCCAGCATTTT
CDR3aa: CASSPGPLGGQPQHF

d_gene: NA
v_gene: TRBV4-1
abundance: NA
j_gene: TRBJ1-5
CDR3nt: TGCGCCAGCAGCCAAGCCCAGGGACGCAATCAGCCCCAGCATTTT
CDR3aa: CASSQAQGRNQPQHF

d_gene: NA
v_gene: TRBV30
abundance: NA
j_gene: TRBJ2-3
CDR3nt: TGTGCCTGGAGTGTCCCCTCTAGCACAGATACGCAGTATTTT
CDR3aa: CAWSVPSSTDTQYF

d_gene: NA
v_gene: TRBV7-9
abundance: NA
j_gene: TRBJ1-6
CDR3nt: TGTGCCAGCAGCTTAGAGGGCGACCAACGTTCACCCCTCCACTTT
CDR3aa: CASSLEGDQRSPLHF

d_gene: TRBD2
v_gene: TRBV5-1
abundance: few
j_gene: TRBJ2-2
CDR3nt: TGCGCCAGCAGCTCGGGGGGGTTGAACACCGGGGAGCTGTTTTTT
CDR3aa: CASSSGGLNTGELFF

d_gene: TRBD1
v_gene: TRBV7-2
abundance: NA
j_gene: TRBJ2-3
CDR3nt: TGTGCCAGCAGCTTCTCAGGACAGGGAAGACCGGCAGATACGCAGTATTTT
CDR3aa: CASSFSGQGRPADTQYF

d_gene: TRBD1
v_gene: TRBV6-1
abundance: NA
j_gene: TRBJ1-2
CDR3nt: TGTGCCAGCAGTGCGGGACAGGGTATCTACACCTTC
CDR3aa: CASSAGQGIYTF

d_gene: TRBD1
v_gene: TRBV19
abundance: NA
j_gene: TRBJ1-2
CDR3nt: TGTGCCAGTAGTATGGACAGGAGGGAAATTTATGGCTACACCTTC
CDR3aa: CASSMDRREIYGYTF

d_gene: NA
v_gene: TRBV5-1
abundance: NA
j_gene: TRBJ2-2
CDR3nt: TGCGCCAGCACCATTGGGGCGGGGAACACCGGGGAGCTGTTTTTT
CDR3aa: CASTIGAGNTGELFF

d_gene: NA
v_gene: TRBV6-6
abundance: once
j_gene: TRBJ2-2
CDR3nt: TGTGCCACACGACCTGAACAGGGTAGTACCGGGGAGCTGTTTTTT
CDR3aa: CATRPEQGSTGELFF

d_gene: NA
v_gene: TRBV28
abundance: NA
j_gene: TRBJ1-1
CDR3nt: TGTGCCAGCAGCGTGTCACTATTGAACACTGAAGCTTTCTTT
CDR3aa: CASSVSLLNTEAFF

d_gene: NA
v_gene: TRBV10-3
abundance: NA
j_gene: TRBJ2-7
CDR3nt: TGTGCCATCAGTGAAATGCAGGGCGGGGTCGAGCAGTACTTC
CDR3aa: CAISEMQGGVEQYF

d_gene: TRBD1
v_gene: TRBV14
abundance: few
j_gene: TRBJ2-7
CDR3nt: TGTGCCAGCAGCCCCTCCCTCCGACAGGGCTCCTACGAGCAGTACTTC
CDR3aa: CASSPSLRQGSYEQYF

d_gene: TRBD2
v_gene: TRBV5-1
abundance: NA
j_gene: TRBJ2-1
CDR3nt: TGCGCCAGCAGCTTGGATTCCAGCGGGAGGGCCGATGAGCAGTTCTTC
CDR3aa: CASSLDSSGRADEQFF

d_gene: NA
v_gene: TRBV6-5
abundance: NA
j_gene: TRBJ2-5
CDR3nt: TGTGCCAGCAGTTACGCCAGGGCAAGAGAGACCCAGTACTTC
CDR3aa: CASSYARARETQYF

d_gene: TRBD1
v_gene: TRBV27
abundance: NA
j_gene: TRBJ1-2
CDR3nt: TGTGCCAGCAGTTCCCGGACAGGGCGCTACATTAACTATGGCTACACCTTC
CDR3aa: CASSSRTGRYINYGYTF

d_gene: NA
v_gene: TRBV28
abundance: NA
j_gene: TRBJ1-5
CDR3nt: TGTGCCAGCAGTTCAGGTTACACCTTCGGGGATAGCAATCAGCCCCAGCATTTT
CDR3aa: CASSSGYTFGDSNQPQHF

d_gene: TRBD2
v_gene: TRBV18
abundance: NA
j_gene: TRBJ2-2
CDR3nt: TGTGCCAGCTCACTGGGACTAGCGTTGAACACCGGGGAGCTGTTTTTT
CDR3aa: CASSLGLALNTGELFF

d_gene: TRBD2
v_gene: TRBV28
abundance: medium-sized
j_gene: TRBJ2-4
CDR3nt: TGTGCCAGCAGTGTAGGACTAGCGGGGAGGATAGCCAAAAACATTCAGTACTTC
CDR3aa: CASSVGLAGRIAKNIQYF

d_gene: NA
v_gene: TRBV18
abundance: NA
j_gene: TRBJ1-3
CDR3nt: TGTGCCAGCTCCCCCGGAAGGCAGTCTGGAAACACCATATATTTT
CDR3aa: CASSPGRQSGNTIYF

d_gene: NA
v_gene: TRBV7-2
abundance: few
j_gene: TRBJ2-3
CDR3nt: TGTGCCAGCAGCTTAGACGGACCCACAGATACGCAGTATTTT
CDR3aa: CASSLDGPTDTQYF

d_gene: NA
v_gene: TRBV2
abundance: NA
j_gene: TRBJ2-1
CDR3nt: TGTGCCAGCAGGGAGACTAGGGGCGGAGGCAACAATGAGCAGTTCTTC
CDR3aa: CASRETRGGGNNEQFF

d_gene: TRBD2
v_gene: TRBV29-1
abundance: NA
j_gene: TRBJ2-1
CDR3nt: TGCAGCGTCTTGAAGGCTAGCGGGGGGTTATATGAGCAGTTCTTC
CDR3aa: CSVLKASGGLYEQFF

d_gene: TRBD1
v_gene: TRBV19
abundance: NA
j_gene: TRBJ2-2
CDR3nt: TGTGCCAGTAGTGCGGCCGGGACAGCAAACACCGGGGAGCTGTTTTTT
CDR3aa: CASSAAGTANTGELFF

d_gene: TRBD2
v_gene: TRBV2
abundance: few
j_gene: TRBJ2-1
CDR3nt: TGTGCCAGCAGTACCGGGGGGGGAGCCAACAATGAGCAGTTCTTC
CDR3aa: CASSTGGGANNEQFF

d_gene: NA
v_gene: TRBV28
abundance: NA
j_gene: TRBJ2-7
CDR3nt: TGTGCCAGCAGCTCCGTCCCCACCTACGAGCAGTACTTC
CDR3aa: CASSSVPTYEQYF

d_gene: NA
v_gene: TRBV6-5
abundance: NA
j_gene: TRBJ1-1
CDR3nt: TGTGCCAGCAGTTACGGGGGGTACGAGAGCACTGAAGCTTTCTTT
CDR3aa: CASSYGGYESTEAFF

d_gene: TRBD1
v_gene: TRBV27
abundance: NA
j_gene: TRBJ1-5
CDR3nt: TGTGCCAGCAGTTCAGAAAGGACAGGGGGGCTTAATCAGCCCCAGCATTTT
CDR3aa: CASSSERTGGLNQPQHF

d_gene: NA
v_gene: TRBV9
abundance: NA
j_gene: TRBJ2-6
CDR3nt: TGTGCCAGCAGCGTAGGGGAGGGGGCTTCCTCTGGGGCCAACGTCCTGACTTTC
CDR3aa: CASSVGEGASSGANVLTF

d_gene: NA
v_gene: TRBV6-1
abundance: NA
j_gene: TRBJ2-5
CDR3nt: TGTGCCAGCAGTCGAGCGGTGCGACAAGAGACCCAGTACTTC
CDR3aa: CASSRAVRQETQYF

d_gene: NA
v_gene: TRBV28
abundance: NA
j_gene: TRBJ1-5
CDR3nt: TGTGCCAGCAGTTATTCCAGGGGAAGTCAGCCCCAGCATTTT
CDR3aa: CASSYSRGSQPQHF

d_gene: NA
v_gene: TRBV28
abundance: NA
j_gene: TRBJ1-3
CDR3nt: TGTGCCAGCAGCCCTGGGGGGGTCGGAAACACCATATATTTT
CDR3aa: CASSPGGVGNTIYF

d_gene: NA
v_gene: TRBV7-9
abundance: few
j_gene: TRBJ2-7
CDR3nt: TGTGCCATTAGGGACCGGGACACCGACTCCTACGAGCAGTACTTC
CDR3aa: CAIRDRDTDSYEQYF

d_gene: NA
v_gene: TRBV19
abundance: few
j_gene: TRBJ1-3
CDR3nt: TGTGGATCGGGCAGGCAGCCCTTGGGAAACACCATATATTTT
CDR3aa: CGSGRQPLGNTIYF

d_gene: NA
v_gene: TRBV4-1
abundance: NA
j_gene: TRBJ2-5
CDR3nt: TGCGCCAGCAGCCAAGATTCCCCGGGGGAAGGGGAGACCCAGTACTTC
CDR3aa: CASSQDSPGEGETQYF

d_gene: NA
v_gene: TRBV19
abundance: NA
j_gene: TRBJ1-1
CDR3nt: TGTGCCAGTAGTATTACGGGGGTAGACGAAGCTTTCTTT
CDR3aa: CASSITGVDEAFF

d_gene: NA
v_gene: TRBV5-5
abundance: NA
j_gene: TRBJ2-1
CDR3nt: TGTGCCAGCAGTTGGGGCGGGACAGATTACAATGAGCAGTTCTTC
CDR3aa: CASSWGGTDYNEQFF

d_gene: TRBD2
v_gene: TRBV19
abundance: NA
j_gene: TRBJ2-1
CDR3nt: TGTGCCAGTAGTACGGTTTTGGGCGGACTAGCGGGATTGGTTGAGCAGTTCTTC
CDR3aa: CASSTVLGGLAGLVEQFF

d_gene: TRBD1
v_gene: TRBV19
abundance: medium-sized
j_gene: TRBJ1-2
CDR3nt: TGTGCCAGTTCGGCATCGGACAGGGGTGCTACTGGCTACACCTTC
CDR3aa: CASSASDRGATGYTF

d_gene: NA
v_gene: TRBV7-2
abundance: NA
j_gene: TRBJ2-5
CDR3nt: TGTGCCAGCAGCTTAGTAGTGGAGACCCAGTACTTC
CDR3aa: CASSLVVETQYF

d_gene: NA
v_gene: TRBV5-1
abundance: NA
j_gene: TRBJ2-5
CDR3nt: TGCGCCAGCAGCGGGCTATGGGAGACCCAGTACTTC
CDR3aa: CASSGLWETQYF

d_gene: NA
v_gene: TRBV6-6
abundance: NA
j_gene: TRBJ2-2
CDR3nt: TGTGCCAGCAGTTACTGGCAGACGAACACCGGGGAGCTGTTTTTT
CDR3aa: CASSYWQTNTGELFF

d_gene: TRBD2
v_gene: TRBV5-1
abundance: NA
j_gene: TRBJ2-3
CDR3nt: TGCGCCAGCAGCTTGGCTACTAGCGGAAGCACAGATACGCAGTATTTT
CDR3aa: CASSLATSGSTDTQYF

d_gene: NA
v_gene: TRBV6-4
abundance: NA
j_gene: TRBJ2-2
CDR3nt: TGTGCCAGCAGTGACTGGAGGCAGGGAACGACCGGGGAGCTGTTTTTT
CDR3aa: CASSDWRQGTTGELFF

d_gene: TRBD1
v_gene: TRBV19
abundance: NA
j_gene: TRBJ2-5
CDR3nt: TGTGCCAGTACGGTTAGACAGGGGCAAGAGACCCAGTACTTC
CDR3aa: CASTVRQGQETQYF

d_gene: TRBD1
v_gene: TRBV5-5
abundance: NA
j_gene: TRBJ1-1
CDR3nt: TGTGCCAGCAGCTACTCCGGGACAGGGGGCACTGAAGCTTTCTTT
CDR3aa: CASSYSGTGGTEAFF

d_gene: NA
v_gene: TRBV18
abundance: NA
j_gene: TRBJ1-4
CDR3nt: TGTGCCAGCTCACCATCAGGAACCCGCGATGAAAAACTGTTTTTT
CDR3aa: CASSPSGTRDEKLFF

d_gene: TRBD1
v_gene: TRBV4-1
abundance: NA
j_gene: TRBJ2-4
CDR3nt: TGCGCCAGCAGCCCACCCGGGACAGAAAAAAACATTCAGTACTTC
CDR3aa: CASSPPGTEKNIQYF

d_gene: TRBD1
v_gene: TRBV5-4
abundance: NA
j_gene: TRBJ1-1
CDR3nt: TGTGCCAGCAGCTCACAGGGGGCAGGGAGAAACACTGAAGCTTTCTTT
CDR3aa: CASSSQGAGRNTEAFF

d_gene: NA
v_gene: TRBV7-6
abundance: NA
j_gene: TRBJ1-2
CDR3nt: TGTGCCAGCAGCTCCGACGTTAGAGGTTATGGCTACACCTTC
CDR3aa: CASSSDVRGYGYTF

d_gene: TRBD2
v_gene: TRBV18
abundance: NA
j_gene: TRBJ2-2
CDR3nt: TGTGCCAGCTCACCAGGACTAGCGGGGAACACCGGGGAGCTGTTTTTT
CDR3aa: CASSPGLAGNTGELFF

d_gene: TRBD2
v_gene: TRBV28
abundance: NA
j_gene: TRBJ2-1
CDR3nt: TGTGCCAGCGGGGGACTAGCGGCTAACAATGAGCAGTTCTTC
CDR3aa: CASGGLAANNEQFF